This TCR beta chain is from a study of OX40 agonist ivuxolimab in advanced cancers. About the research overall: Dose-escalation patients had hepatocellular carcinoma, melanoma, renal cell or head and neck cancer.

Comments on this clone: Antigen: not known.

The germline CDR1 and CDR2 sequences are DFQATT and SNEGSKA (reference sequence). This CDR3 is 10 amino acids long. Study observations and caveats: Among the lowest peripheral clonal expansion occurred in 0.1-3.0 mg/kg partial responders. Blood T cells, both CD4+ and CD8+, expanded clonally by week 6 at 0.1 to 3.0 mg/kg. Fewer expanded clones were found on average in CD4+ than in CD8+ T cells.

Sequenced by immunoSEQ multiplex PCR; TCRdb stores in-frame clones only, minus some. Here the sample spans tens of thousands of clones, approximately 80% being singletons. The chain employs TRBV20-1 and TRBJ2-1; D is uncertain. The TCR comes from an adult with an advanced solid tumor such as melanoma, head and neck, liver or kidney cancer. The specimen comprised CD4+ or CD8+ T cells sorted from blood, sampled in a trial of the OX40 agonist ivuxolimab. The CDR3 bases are TGCAGGGCCGGCGGAAATGAGCAGTTCTTC. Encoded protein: CRAGGNEQFF.